One sample yielded the 10 T cell receptor beta chains listed below, sequenced in a study of OX40 agonist ivuxolimab in advanced cancers. Here immunoSEQ multiplex PCR was the method, and the copy in TCRdb shows in-frame clones only, minus some. The repertoire holds 70,000 to 80,000 clones, 87% seen once, with 1.3% in the top ten. This sample comprised CD4+ or CD8+ T cells sorted from blood, obtained in a trial of the OX40 agonist ivuxolimab. All receptors derive from an adult with an advanced solid tumor such as melanoma, head and neck, liver or kidney cancer.

The chain has TRBV9 and TRBJ2-1, with TRBD1 identical over 7 bases. CDR3 length: 15 amino acids. Germline V gene lookup returns CDR1 SGDLS and CDR2 YYNGEE. J was trimmed by 5 bases and V by 4 bases; bases with no gene match: 9. The chain's CDR3 is CASSMRQGPNNEQFF. The CDR3 region has the DNA TGTGCCAGCAGCATGCGACAGGGACCTAACAATGAGCAGTTCTTC.

This chain uses TRBV6-1 with TRBJ2-5; D is perhaps TRBD2 (6 bases). The germline V and J ends were trimmed by 3 bases and 1 base, with 12 bases remaining between them. Germline CDR1 reads MNHNS; CDR2 reads SASEGT. CDR3 length equals 15 residues. As DNA, the CDR3 is TGTGCCAGCAGTGATTTTGGGGGGTCCCAAGAGACCCAGTACTTC. Its protein is CASSDFGGSQETQYF.

This clone appeared once. The chain couples TRBV6-5 to TRBJ2-5, with a tentative D call TRBD2 (5 bases). Trimming left V 2 bases short and J 4 bases short, with 11 bases between. The CDR3 spans 14 residues. The V gene's germline CDR1 is MNHEY and CDR2 SVGAGI. CDR3 DNA: TGTGCCAGCAGTTACAACGGGGTGGGAGAGACCCAGTACTTC. Protein product: CASSYNGVGETQYF.

This chain joins TRBV29-1 and TRBJ2-2; D not resolved. This CDR3 spans 12 amino acids. With 4 bases removed from V and 4 bases from J, the gap between germline ends came to 7 bases. Looked up from germline, CDR1 is SQVTM and CDR2 is ANQGSEA. CDR3 DNA: TGCAGCGTTGCCCGAGCCACCGGGGAGCTGTTTTTT. This translates into CSVARATGELFF.

The chain has TRBV27 and TRBJ2-3, with a tentative D call TRBD2 (6 bases). The CDR3 extends over 15 amino acids. The germline gives CDR1 MNHEY, CDR2 SMNVEV (reference sequence). With 2 bases removed from V and 4 bases from J, the gap between germline ends came to 13 bases. CDR3 residues: CASSLAVGGPDTQYF. CDR3 coding DNA: TGTGCCAGCAGTTTAGCAGTCGGGGGACCAGATACGCAGTATTTT.

CDR3 nucleotide sequence: TGCGCCAGCAGCTTGGGTGGACAGAGAGCAGCAGATACGCAGTATTTT. Translated, it gives CASSLGGQRAADTQYF. The V gene is TRBV5-1, the J gene TRBJ2-3, with D maybe TRBD1 (6 bases). Trimming removed 0 bases at V and 4 bases at J, with 15 bases between. This CDR3 region has 16 residues. CDR1 and CDR2 from the germline V gene are SGHRS and YFSETQ.

This clone came up a few times. The V and J genes are TRBV5-5 and TRBJ1-2; weak D call: TRBD1 (5 bases). V was pared by 2 bases and J by 2 bases, with 10 bases between. The germline CDR1 and CDR2 sequences are SGHKS and YYEKEE (reference sequence). The CDR3 is 14 amino acids. CDR3 residues: CASSFLRVNYGYTF. The CDR3 DNA is TGTGCCAGCAGCTTCCTCAGGGTCAACTATGGCTACACCTTC.

V usage is TRBV5-5 and J usage is TRBJ2-1, with D possibly matching TRBD1 (6 bases). The germline V gene has CDR1 SGHKS and CDR2 YYEKEE (reference sequence). The CDR3 extends over 13 amino acids. V was clipped by 4 bases and J by 5 bases, with 10 bases between them. The CDR3 here is CASSPGQHNEQFF. Here the CDR3 DNA reads TGTGCCAGCAGCCCTGGACAGCACAATGAGCAGTTCTTC.

The CDR3 protein is CASSIPRGQVNGYTF. The CDR3 DNA reads as TGTGCCAGCAGTATACCCCGGGGACAGGTTAACGGCTACACCTTC. This sequence joins TRBV28 and TRBJ1-2; TRBD1 agrees at 8 bases. Germline V gives CDR1 MDHEN, CDR2 SYDVKM. This CDR3 is built from 15 residues. Trimming took 5 bases from V and 8 from J; bases not matched to a gene: 13.

This chain uses TRBV28 with TRBJ1-2, with no clear D. This CDR3 comprises 12 residues. Trimming stripped 7 bases from V and 8 bases from J, with 14 bases between. CDR1 is MDHEN, CDR2 SYDVKM, per germline. The CDR3 here is CASNRSPVGYTF. The CDR3 DNA sequence: TGTGCCAGCAATCGCTCTCCTGTAGGCTACACCTTC.